Shown below are 5 T cell receptor beta chains from a single sample sequenced in a study of blood T cell repertoires in COVID-19. Here immunoSEQ multiplex PCR was the method, and the copy in TCRdb shows in-frame clones only, minus some. The table includes tens of thousands of clones, 65% to 90% detected once. What was sequenced was peripheral blood. These receptors came from a man aged 25 to 40 with COVID-19, enrolled during active disease.

About this clone itself: The junction and the germline gene differ at one end; a read error may be behind it. The gene calls are TRBV28 and TRBJ2-7, with D perhaps matching TRBD1 (6 bases). The CDR3 is made up of 11 amino acids. Germline CDR1 MDHEN, CDR2 SYDVKM. The DNA for the CDR3 is TGCGGTACCCAGGGGAGTGGGGAGCAGTACTTC. Translating gives CGTQGSGEQYF.

The rearrangement uses TRBV2 and TRBJ2-5; TRBD1 matches at 8 bases. The CDR3 has 14 residues. Germline CDR1 and CDR2: SNHLY and FYNNEI. Unmatched junction bases numbered 6, after V lost 4 bases and J lost 5 bases. The CDR3 region is CASSGRQGSETQYF. CDR3 DNA sequence: TGTGCCAGCAGTGGCCGACAGGGGTCGGAGACCCAGTACTTC.

The chain joins TRBV6-5 to TRBJ2-6, with D uncertain. This CDR3 is built from 15 residues. Trimming left V 7 bases short and J 0 bases short, with 10 bases between. Germline CDR1 reads MNHEY; CDR2 reads SVGAGI. The CDR3 region is CASTRVSSGANVLTF. CDR3 DNA: TGTGCCAGCACCCGAGTGAGCTCTGGGGCCAACGTCCTGACTTTC.

This clone was counted between two and nine times. The J gene is TRBJ2-6, the V gene TRBV19; 9 bases are shared with TRBD1. V was pared by 6 bases and J by 1 base, with 7 bases of the junction left unmatched. The CDR3 covers 17 residues. Germline CDR1 reads LNHDA; CDR2 reads SQIVND (reference sequence). The DNA for the CDR3 is TGTGCCAGTAGACCGGACAGGGGTGGGTCTGGGGCCAACGTCCTGACTTTC. This encodes CASRPDRGGSGANVLTF.

The chain is built from TRBV2 and TRBJ1-5, with 7 bases fitting TRBD1. The CDR3 is 16 residues long. The V and J ends lost 4 bases and 3 bases, in that order; junction bases with no gene match: 9. From germline, CDR1 is SNHLY and CDR2 FYNNEI. The chain's CDR3 is CASSVLSRGNNQPQHF. CDR3 nucleotides: TGTGCCAGCAGTGTTTTATCCAGGGGGAACAATCAGCCCCAGCATTTT.